Reported below is one T cell receptor (beta chain). Its target is unknown. This record comes from a study of T cell responses to AZD1222 COVID-19 vaccine. Whole-study context: Whether given at about 4 or about 12 weeks, second doses were pooled. The study, taken as a whole, reports: Regions 160-218 and 743-854 dominated among vaccine-associated CD4 TCRs spanning spike. Researchers took repertoire samples only after the peak T cell response had come. The sample set comprised mostly white British donors with more females, and clonal diversity was possibly underestimated.

TCRdb keeps only in-frame clones here, not all; method: immunoSEQ multiplex PCR. The repertoire holds approximately 94,000 clones, about nine tenths seen once, with about 1.8% in the top ten. V shed 2 bases and J shed 8 bases, with 7 bases lying between them. CDR3 length equals 12 residues. Per germline, CDR1 MNHEY and CDR2 SVGAGI. The specimen was peripheral blood, collected on day 0 of AZD1222 vaccination. The receptor was isolated from an adult in good health. The rearrangement joins TRBV6-5 to TRBJ2-1; D unclear. CDR3 nucleotide sequence: TGTGCCAGCAGTTACAACAAAGATGAGCAGTTCTTC. Its protein is CASSYNKDEQFF.